Listed here is a single T cell receptor (beta chain). The antigen remains unidentified. The data were produced by immunoSEQ multiplex PCR, yet TCRdb's version contains in-frame clones alone and is incomplete. Of fewer than 130,000 clones detected, approximately 90% appear once; the ten largest clones hold around 16%. These data come from a study of T cell responses to AZD1222 COVID-19 vaccine. Study-wide points: The sample set comprised mostly white British donors with more females, and clonal diversity was possibly underestimated.

This CDR3 is built from 12 residues. Trimming shortened V by 0 bases and J by 3 bases, and 1 base separated the two germline ends. Germline lookup yields CDR1 SGHTS and CDR2 YDEGEE. The analysis combined second doses at about 4 or about 12 weeks. The J gene is TRBJ1-5, the V gene TRBV5-8, with D uncertain. This TCR derives from an adult who received the AZD1222 COVID-19 vaccine. The sequences come from peripheral blood, collected 28 days after the second AZD1222 dose. CDR3 in DNA: TGTGCCAGCAGCTTGGCCAATCAGCCCCAGCATTTT. Amino acids: CASSLANQPQHF.